The clone carrying this T cell receptor beta chain was counted a few times. Its specificity is unknown. These data are taken from a study of T cells in localized non-small cell lung cancer. Using immunoSEQ multiplex PCR, the repertoire was profiled, and TCRdb retains in-frame clones only, with some absent. The sample contains around 21,000 clones, 75% to 85% of which appear only once. Study outcomes and limitations: There was higher T cell clonality in uninvolved adjacent lung than in tumor, and it was highest there. A median of about 52 clones ranked among the top 100 in tumor appeared in adjacent lung. A single tumor region was sequenced, leaving heterogeneity possible.

The sequence derives from a man aged 40 to 69 with stage I lung adenocarcinoma. Sample: peripheral blood, taken before any cancer treatment.

This CDR3 is CASSQRFSGNTIYF. The CDR3 DNA follows: TGTGCCAGCAGCCAACGGTTCTCTGGAAACACCATATATTTT. V usage is TRBV5-6 and J usage is TRBJ1-3; no reliable D call. The germline V gene encodes CDR1 SGHDT and CDR2 YYEEEE. The V and J ends lost 4 bases and 0 bases respectively, with 8 bases between them. This CDR3 region has 14 residues.